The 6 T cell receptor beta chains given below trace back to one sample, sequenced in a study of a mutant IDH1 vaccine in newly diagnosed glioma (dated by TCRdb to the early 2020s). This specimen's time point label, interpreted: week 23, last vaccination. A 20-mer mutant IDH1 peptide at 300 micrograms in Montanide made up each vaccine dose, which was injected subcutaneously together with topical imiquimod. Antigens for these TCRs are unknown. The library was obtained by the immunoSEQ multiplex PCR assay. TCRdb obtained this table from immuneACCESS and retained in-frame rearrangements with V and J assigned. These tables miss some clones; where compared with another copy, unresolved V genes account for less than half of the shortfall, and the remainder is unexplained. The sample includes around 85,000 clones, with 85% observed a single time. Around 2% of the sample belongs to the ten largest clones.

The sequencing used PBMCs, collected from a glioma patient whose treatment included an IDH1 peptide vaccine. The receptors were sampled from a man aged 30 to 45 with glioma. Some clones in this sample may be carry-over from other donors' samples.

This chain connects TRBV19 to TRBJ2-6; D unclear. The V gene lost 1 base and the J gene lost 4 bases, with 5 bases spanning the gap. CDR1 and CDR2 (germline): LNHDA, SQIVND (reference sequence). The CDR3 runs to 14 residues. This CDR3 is CASSIVGGANVLTF. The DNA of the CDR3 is TGTGCCAGTAGTATAGTTGGGGGGGCCAACGTCCTGACTTTC.

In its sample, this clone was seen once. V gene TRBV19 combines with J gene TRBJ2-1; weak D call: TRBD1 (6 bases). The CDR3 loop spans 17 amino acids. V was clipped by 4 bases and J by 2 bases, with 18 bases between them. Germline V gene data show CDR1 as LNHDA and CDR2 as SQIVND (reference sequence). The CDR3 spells CASSRGLRGAPYNEQFF. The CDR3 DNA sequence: TGTGCCAGTAGTAGGGGGCTGAGGGGCGCGCCCTACAATGAGCAGTTCTTC.

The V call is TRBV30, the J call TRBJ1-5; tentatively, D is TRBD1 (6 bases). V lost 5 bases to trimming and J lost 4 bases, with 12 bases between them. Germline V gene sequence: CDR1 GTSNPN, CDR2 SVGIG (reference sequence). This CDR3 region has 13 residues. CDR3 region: CAWEGGGNQPQHF. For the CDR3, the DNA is TGTGCCTGGGAGGGAGGGGGTAATCAGCCCCAGCATTTT.

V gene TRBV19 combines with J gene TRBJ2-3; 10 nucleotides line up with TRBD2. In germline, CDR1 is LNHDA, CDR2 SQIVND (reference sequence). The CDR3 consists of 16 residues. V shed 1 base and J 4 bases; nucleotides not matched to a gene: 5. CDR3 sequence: CASSIALAGASDTQYF. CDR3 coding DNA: TGTGCCAGTAGTATAGCCCTAGCGGGAGCCTCAGATACGCAGTATTTT.

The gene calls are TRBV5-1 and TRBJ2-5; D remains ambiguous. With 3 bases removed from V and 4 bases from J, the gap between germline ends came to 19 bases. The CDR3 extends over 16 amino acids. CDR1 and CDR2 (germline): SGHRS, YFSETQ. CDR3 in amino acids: CASSSLGSHTGETQYF. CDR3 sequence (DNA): TGCGCCAGCAGCTCCTTGGGCAGCCATACCGGAGAGACCCAGTACTTC.

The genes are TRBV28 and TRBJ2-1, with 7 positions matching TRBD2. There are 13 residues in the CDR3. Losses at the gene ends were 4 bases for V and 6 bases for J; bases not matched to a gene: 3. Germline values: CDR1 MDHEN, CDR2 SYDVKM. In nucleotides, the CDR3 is TGTGCCAGCAGTTGGGGAGGGGTCAATGAGCAGTTCTTC. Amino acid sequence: CASSWGGVNEQFF.